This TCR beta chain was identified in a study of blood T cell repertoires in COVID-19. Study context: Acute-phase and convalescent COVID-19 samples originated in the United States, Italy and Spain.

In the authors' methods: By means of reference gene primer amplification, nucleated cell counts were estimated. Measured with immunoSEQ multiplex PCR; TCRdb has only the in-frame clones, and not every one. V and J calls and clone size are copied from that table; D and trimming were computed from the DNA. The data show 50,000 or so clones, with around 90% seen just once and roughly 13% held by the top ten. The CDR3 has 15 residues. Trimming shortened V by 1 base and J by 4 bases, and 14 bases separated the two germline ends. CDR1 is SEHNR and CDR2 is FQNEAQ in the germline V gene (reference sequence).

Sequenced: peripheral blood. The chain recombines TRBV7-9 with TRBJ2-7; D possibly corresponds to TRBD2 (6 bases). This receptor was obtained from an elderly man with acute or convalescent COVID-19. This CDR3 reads CASSLGWGVGYEQYF. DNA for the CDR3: TGTGCCAGCAGCTTAGGATGGGGGGTCGGGTACGAGCAGTACTTC.